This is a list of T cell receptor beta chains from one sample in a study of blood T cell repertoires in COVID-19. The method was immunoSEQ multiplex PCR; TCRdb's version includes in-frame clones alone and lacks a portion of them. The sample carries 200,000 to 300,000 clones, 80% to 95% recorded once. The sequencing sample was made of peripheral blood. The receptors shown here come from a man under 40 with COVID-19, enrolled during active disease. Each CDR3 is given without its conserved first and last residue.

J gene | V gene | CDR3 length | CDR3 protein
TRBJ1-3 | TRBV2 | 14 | ASSEGYRGLGNTIY
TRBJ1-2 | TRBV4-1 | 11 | ASSLTPGEVHT
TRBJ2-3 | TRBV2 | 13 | ASSVYNVGTDTQY
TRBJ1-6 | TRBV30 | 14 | AWSIGASSYNSPLH
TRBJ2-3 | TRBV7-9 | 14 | ASRPKGAEITDTQY
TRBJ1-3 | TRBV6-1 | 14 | ASSAPGAPSGNTIY
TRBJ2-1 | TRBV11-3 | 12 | ASSPRWADNEQF
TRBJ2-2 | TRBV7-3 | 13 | ASSTGTGGIGELF
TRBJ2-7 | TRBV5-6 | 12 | ASSLGAGSYEQY
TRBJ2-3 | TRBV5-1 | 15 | ASSPPRAGGSTDTQY
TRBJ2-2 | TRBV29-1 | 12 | SVESGQGAGELF
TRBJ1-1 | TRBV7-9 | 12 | ASSLQGVNTEAF
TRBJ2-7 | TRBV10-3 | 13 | AISEFGTRSYEQY
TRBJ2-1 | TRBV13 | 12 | ASSFGTSVHEQF
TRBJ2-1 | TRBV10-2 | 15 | ASSLSMGLAARNEQF
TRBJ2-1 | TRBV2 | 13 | ASSELGEGDTEQF
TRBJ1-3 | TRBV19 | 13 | ASTQTGGPGNTIY
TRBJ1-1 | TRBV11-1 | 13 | ASSSQGAGDTEAF